The 12 T cell receptor beta chains given below trace back to one sample, sequenced in a study of T cell clonality in common variable immunodeficiency. Whole-study results and caveats: In common variable immunodeficiency, TCR beta chains reportedly carried fewer deletions and N-nucleotide insertions.

These receptors lack a known antigen. Libraries were prepared by immunoSEQ multiplex PCR; TCRdb keeps only in-frame clonotypes and omits some of them. In total the sample includes 26,000 or so clones, none of them seen once. The sample taken for sequencing was peripheral blood mononuclear cells. These receptors came from a human donor with common variable immunodeficiency.

The table lists this clone with many counts. The read ends 3 residues early relative to the CDR3; the germline J gene fills the gap. The chain links TRBV5-1 to TRBJ1-1; the D gene is possibly TRBD1 (5 bases). There are 13 residues in the CDR3. Germline V gives CDR1 SGHRS, CDR2 YFSETQ. The V end lost 7 bases, the J end lost 3 bases, and 13 bases lay between the germline ends. CDR3 residues: CASGPGGDTEAFF. The DNA read from the CDR3 is TGCGCCAGCGGGCCGGGGGGGGACACTGAA.

This clone was seen ten or more times. The CDR3 end falls 3 residues outside the read, so it is completed with the germline J gene. The rearrangement uses TRBV5-1 and TRBJ2-6, with D hard to call. V was shortened by 3 bases and J by 0 bases, with 7 bases between the two germline ends. Germline-derived CDR1 and CDR2 are SGHRS and YFSETQ. This CDR3 is 15 amino acids long. This CDR3 reads CASSSLNSGANVLTF. The covered CDR3 bases are TGCGCCAGCAGCTCCCTTAACTCTGGGGCCAACGTC.

A few counts support this clone. The read ends 3 residues before the CDR3 terminus; that terminus is restored from the germline J gene. The genes are TRBV5-1 and TRBJ1-1; D possibly corresponds to TRBD1 (5 bases). The CDR3 sequence is 15 residues long. Deletions cut 4 bases from V and 0 bases from J, with 13 bases between. The germline V gene encodes CDR1 SGHRS and CDR2 YFSETQ. CDR3 DNA (partial): TGCGCCAGCAGCCCGACAGTCAGCATGAACACTGAA. As protein: CASSPTVSMNTE. The full-length CDR3 reads as CASSPTVSMNTEAFF.

This clone was detected many times. The read halts 3 residues ahead of the CDR3 end, with the missing end drawn from the germline J gene. The gene calls are TRBV19 and TRBJ1-5; D is possibly TRBD1 (5 bases). Trimming removed 4 bases from V and 2 bases from J, with 15 bases in between. CDR1 and CDR2 (germline): LNHDA, SQIVND (reference sequence). The CDR3 is 16 amino acids. CDR3 protein: CASSTRTPGGNQPQHF. CDR3 DNA, as far as it was read: TGTGCCAGTAGTACCAGGACACCGGGCGGCAATCAGCCC. Full variable domain (remainder filled in from reference TRBV19 and TRBJ1-5): DGGITQSPKYLFRKEGQNVTLSCEQNLNHDAMYWYRQDPGQGLRLIYYSQIVNDFQKGDIAEGYSVSREKKESFPLTVTSAQKNPTAFYLCASSTRTPGGNQPQHFGDGTRLSIL.

A note on this clone: The read ends 3 residues early relative to the CDR3; the germline J gene fills the gap. Other DNA sequences in this specimen translate into the identical CDR3. This chain joins TRBV7-9 and TRBJ2-7; D is ambiguous. V shed 2 bases and J shed 6 bases, with 11 bases lying between them. The CDR3 has 13 residues. The germline CDR1 and CDR2 sequences are SEHNR and FQNEAQ (reference sequence). The CDR3 spells CASSLYGPGEQYF. The sequenced part of the CDR3 DNA is TGTGCCAGCAGCTTATATGGTCCCGGCGAG.

This clone was counted ten times or more. The read ends 3 residues shy of where the CDR3 ends; the end is completed using the germline J gene. The chain links TRBV7-2 to TRBJ1-4; possible D gene TRBD1, 5 bases. CDR3 length: 14 amino acids. Trimming removed 5 bases from V and 8 bases from J, with 15 bases in between. Per germline, CDR1 SGHTA and CDR2 FQGNSA. CDR3 DNA (partial): TGTGCCAGCAGCGCGCAGGGAGGGCCCGAAAAA. It yields the protein CASSAQGGPEK. The complete CDR3 sequence is CASSAQGGPEKLFF.

At least ten counts were recorded for this clone. The CDR3 is cut off 3 residues early in the read; its end comes from the germline J gene. The chain carries TRBV7-2 and TRBJ1-1; D gene unclear. The CDR3 has 11 amino acids. Germline loops: CDR1 SGHTA, CDR2 FQGNSA. The CDR3 is CASSLAPEAFF. CDR3 bases read: TGTGCCAGCAGCTTAGCTCCAGAA.

Comments on this clone: The read terminates 3 residues before the CDR3 end, so the remaining end is supplied by the germline J gene. The genes are TRBV7-3 and TRBJ2-1; tentatively, D is TRBD2 (5 bases). The germline CDR1 and CDR2 sequences are SGHTA and FQGTGA. The CDR3 contains 12 residues. The V end was cut by 5 bases, the J end by 5 bases, with 7 bases between. CDR3 DNA, as far as it was read: TGTGCCAGCAGCACCGGGGACAATGAG. Its translation: CASSTGDNE. The CDR3 in full is CASSTGDNEQFF.

This clone was seen a few times. The CDR3 end lies 3 residues beyond the end of the read and is filled in from the germline J gene. The rearrangement joins TRBV10-3 to TRBJ2-1; 12 bases line up with TRBD2. Germline V lookup: CDR1 ENHRY, CDR2 SYGVKD. The V and J ends lost 5 bases and 4 bases, in that order; junction bases with no gene match: 6. The CDR3 extends over 16 amino acids. The CDR3 here is CAISQKTSGGYNEQFF. The CDR3 bases that were read are TGTGCCATCAGTCAAAAGACTAGCGGGGGTTACAATGAG.

Many counts were recorded for this clone. The read ends 3 residues shy of where the CDR3 ends; the end is completed using the germline J gene. The chain couples TRBV20-1 to TRBJ1-4, with 10 bases aligning to TRBD1. This CDR3 comprises 14 residues. Germline assignment: CDR1 DFQATT and CDR2 SNEGSKA (reference sequence). V shed 6 bases and J 8 bases; nucleotides not matched to a gene: 9. CDR3 residues: CSALEDRGYEKLFF. CDR3 DNA (partial): TGCAGTGCCTTAGAGGACAGGGGGTACGAAAAA.

This clone was counted at least ten times. The read terminates 3 residues before the CDR3 end, so the remaining end is supplied by the germline J gene. The genes are TRBV6-2 or TRBV6-3 and TRBJ1-2; D call uncertain. CDR1 is MNHEY, CDR2 SVGEGT, per germline. V was pared by 7 bases and J by 4 bases, with 19 bases between. This CDR3 spans 15 amino acids. CDR3 sequence reads: CASIKGDVSGYGYTF. The part of the CDR3 DNA that was read is TGTGCCAGCATCAAGGGCGACGTGTCCGGCTATGGC.

About this clone itself: With the read ending 3 residues before the CDR3 end, the germline J gene is used to fill in that end. The rearrangement joins TRBV2 to TRBJ2-3; 7 bases are shared with TRBD2. CDR1 and CDR2 from the germline V gene are SNHLY and FYNNEI. The CDR3 spans 14 residues. V shed 5 bases and J 0 bases; nucleotides not matched to a gene: 2. The CDR3 reads CASSFGGSTDTQYF. The sequenced part of the CDR3 DNA is TGTGCCAGCAGTTTCGGGGGGAGCACAGATACG.